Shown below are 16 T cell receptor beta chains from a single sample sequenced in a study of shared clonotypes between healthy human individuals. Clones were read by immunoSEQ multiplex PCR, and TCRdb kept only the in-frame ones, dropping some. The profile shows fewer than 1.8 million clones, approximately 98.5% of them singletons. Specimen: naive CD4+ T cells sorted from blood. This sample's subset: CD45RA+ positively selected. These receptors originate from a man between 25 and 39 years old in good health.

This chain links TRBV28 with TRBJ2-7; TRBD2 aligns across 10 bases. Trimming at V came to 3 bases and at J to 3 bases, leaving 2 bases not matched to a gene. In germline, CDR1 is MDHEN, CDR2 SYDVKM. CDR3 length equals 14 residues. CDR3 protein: CASSLGLASYEQYF. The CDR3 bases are TGTGCCAGCAGTTTGGGACTAGCGAGCTACGAGCAGTACTTC.

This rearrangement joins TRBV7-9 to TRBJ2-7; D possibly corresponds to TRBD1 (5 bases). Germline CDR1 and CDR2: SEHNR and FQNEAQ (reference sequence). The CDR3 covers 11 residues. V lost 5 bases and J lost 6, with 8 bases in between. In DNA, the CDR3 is TGTGCCAGCAGCGTTACAGGCGAGCAGTACTTC. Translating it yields CASSVTGEQYF.

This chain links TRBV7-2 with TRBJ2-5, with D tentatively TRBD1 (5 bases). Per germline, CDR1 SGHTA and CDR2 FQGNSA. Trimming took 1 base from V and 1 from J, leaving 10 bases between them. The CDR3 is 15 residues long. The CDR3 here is CASSLGGGLQETQYF. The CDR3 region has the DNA TGTGCCAGCAGCTTAGGGGGCGGTCTCCAAGAGACCCAGTACTTC.

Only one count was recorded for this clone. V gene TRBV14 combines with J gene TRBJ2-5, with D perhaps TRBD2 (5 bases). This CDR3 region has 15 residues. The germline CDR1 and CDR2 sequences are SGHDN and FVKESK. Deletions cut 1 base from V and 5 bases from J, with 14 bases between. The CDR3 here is CASSQVDGLRETQYF. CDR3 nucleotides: TGTGCCAGCAGCCAAGTCGATGGACTTAGGGAGACCCAGTACTTC. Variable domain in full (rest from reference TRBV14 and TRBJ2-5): EAGVTQFPSHSVIEKGQTVTLRCDPISGHDNLYWYRRVMGKEIKFLLHFVKESKQDESGMPNNRFLAERTGGTYSTLKVQPAELEDSGVYFCASSQVDGLRETQYFGPGTRLLVL.

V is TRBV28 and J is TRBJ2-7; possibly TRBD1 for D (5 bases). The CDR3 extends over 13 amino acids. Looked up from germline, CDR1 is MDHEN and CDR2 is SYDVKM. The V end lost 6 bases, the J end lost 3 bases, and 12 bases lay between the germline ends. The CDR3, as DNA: TGTGCCAGCAGATCCCAGGGTGGCTACGAGCAGTACTTC. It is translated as CASRSQGGYEQYF.

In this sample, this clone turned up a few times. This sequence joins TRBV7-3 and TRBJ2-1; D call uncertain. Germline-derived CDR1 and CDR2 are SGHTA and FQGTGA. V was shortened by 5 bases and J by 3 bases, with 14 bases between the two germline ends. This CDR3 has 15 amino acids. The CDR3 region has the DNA TGTGCCAGCAGCGCTCCTCTGGGCAGCTACAATGAGCAGTTCTTC. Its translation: CASSAPLGSYNEQFF.

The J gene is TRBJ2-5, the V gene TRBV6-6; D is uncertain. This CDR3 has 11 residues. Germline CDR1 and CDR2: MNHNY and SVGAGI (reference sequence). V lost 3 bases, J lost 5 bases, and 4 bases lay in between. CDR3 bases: TGTGCCAGCAGTTATATGGAGACCCAGTACTTC. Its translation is CASSYMETQYF.

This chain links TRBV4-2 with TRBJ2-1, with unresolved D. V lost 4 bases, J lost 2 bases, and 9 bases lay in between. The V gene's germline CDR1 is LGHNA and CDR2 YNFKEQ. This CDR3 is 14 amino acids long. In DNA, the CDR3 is TGTGCCAGCAGCCCGGAAGGTCCCTACAATGAGCAGTTCTTC. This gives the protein CASSPEGPYNEQFF.

CDR3: CAWSAQRQADSNQPQHF. The CDR3 nucleotides read TGTGCCTGGAGTGCCCAGCGACAGGCCGATAGCAATCAGCCCCAGCATTTT. V and J are TRBV30 and TRBJ1-5, with D possibly matching TRBD1 (6 bases). V lost 1 base, J lost 0 bases, and 16 bases lay in between. The germline V gene has CDR1 GTSNPN and CDR2 SVGIG (reference sequence). The CDR3 runs to 17 residues.

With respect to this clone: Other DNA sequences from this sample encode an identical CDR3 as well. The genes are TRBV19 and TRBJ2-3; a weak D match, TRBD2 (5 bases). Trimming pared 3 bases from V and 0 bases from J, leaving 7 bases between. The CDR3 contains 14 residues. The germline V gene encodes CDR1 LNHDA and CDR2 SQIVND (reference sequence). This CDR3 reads CASSIGGSTDTQYF. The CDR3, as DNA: TGTGCCAGTAGTATTGGCGGGAGCACAGATACGCAGTATTTT.

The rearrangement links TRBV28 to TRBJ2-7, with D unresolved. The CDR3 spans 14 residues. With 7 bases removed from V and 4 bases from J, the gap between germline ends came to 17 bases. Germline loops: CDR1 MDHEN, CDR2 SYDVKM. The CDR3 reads CASTSDVKRYEQYF. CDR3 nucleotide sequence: TGTGCCAGCACCTCGGACGTCAAGAGGTACGAGCAGTACTTC.

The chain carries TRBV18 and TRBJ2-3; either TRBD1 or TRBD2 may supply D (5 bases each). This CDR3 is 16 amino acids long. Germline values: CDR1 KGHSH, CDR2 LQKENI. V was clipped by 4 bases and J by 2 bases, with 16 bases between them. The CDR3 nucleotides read TGTGCCAGCTCACGACGCGCGGTGGGGGTCACAGATACGCAGTATTTT. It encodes CASSRRAVGVTDTQYF.

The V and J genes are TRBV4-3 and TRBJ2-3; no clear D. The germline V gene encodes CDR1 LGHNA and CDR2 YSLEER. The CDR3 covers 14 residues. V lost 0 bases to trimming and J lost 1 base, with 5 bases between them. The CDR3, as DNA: TGCGCCAGCAGCCAAGATGCGGGCACAGATACGCAGTATTTT. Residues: CASSQDAGTDTQYF.

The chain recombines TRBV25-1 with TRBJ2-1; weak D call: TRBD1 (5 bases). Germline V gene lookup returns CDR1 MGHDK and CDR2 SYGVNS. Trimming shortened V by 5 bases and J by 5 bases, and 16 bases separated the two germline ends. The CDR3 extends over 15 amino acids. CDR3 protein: CASSRSGDSNNEQFF. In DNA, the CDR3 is TGTGCCAGCAGTAGATCAGGCGACAGTAACAATGAGCAGTTCTTC.

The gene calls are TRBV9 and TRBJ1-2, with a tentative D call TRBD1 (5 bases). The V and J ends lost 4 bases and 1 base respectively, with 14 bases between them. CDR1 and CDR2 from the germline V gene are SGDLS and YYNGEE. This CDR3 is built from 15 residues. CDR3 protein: CASSPRWGGNYGYTF. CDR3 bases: TGTGCCAGCAGCCCCCGATGGGGCGGTAACTATGGCTACACCTTC.

Here the CDR3 reads CASSLDSGSAQYF. Here the CDR3 DNA reads TGTGCCAGCAGCTTAGATAGCGGGAGCGCGCAGTATTTT. V gene TRBV7-6 combines with J gene TRBJ2-3; 9 bases are shared with TRBD2. The CDR3 extends over 13 amino acids. V shed 1 base and J 10 bases; nucleotides not matched to a gene: 3. CDR1 is SGHVS and CDR2 is FNYEAQ in the germline V gene.